A single sample gave rise to the 17 T cell receptor beta chains below, sequenced in a study of T cells expressing NK-cell markers. TCRdb reprocessed the 5' RACE reads, keeping one entry per CDR3 protein, no DNA. There are roughly 110,000 distinct CDR3 sequences in the sample, with approximately 17% held by the top ten. The sample was blood T cells: a sorted CD56 or NKG2C T cell subset, CD4+ or CD8+ T cells, or bulk PBMC T cells (not recorded which). These receptors all come from a woman between 18 and 69 years old in good health.

The chain carries TRBV7-2 and TRBJ2-3; TCRdb calls TRBD1, which cannot be checked without DNA. Germline values: CDR1 SGHTA, CDR2 FQGNSA. The CDR3 length is 15 residues. The CDR3 spells CASSLVGPGLDTQYF.

V and J are TRBV5-1 and TRBJ2-3. Germline assignment: CDR1 SGHRS and CDR2 YFSETQ. The CDR3 is 12 amino acids. The CDR3 sequence: CASSLDFDTQYF.

The V call is TRBV5-6, the J call TRBJ2-1; the TRBD1 assignment by TCRdb is unverifiable without DNA. There are 16 residues in the CDR3. The germline gives CDR1 SGHDT, CDR2 YYEEEE. The CDR3 sequence is CASIQAVAGAYNEQFF. The full variable domain, completed using reference TRBV5-6 and TRBJ2-1, is DAGVTQSPTHLIKTRGQQVTLRCSPKSGHDTVSWYQQALGQGPQFIFQYYEEEERQRGNFPDRFSGHQFPNYSSELNVNALLLGDSALYLCASIQAVAGAYNEQFFGPGTRLTVL.

The CDR3 is CASSLRGQAHSGANVLTF. The rearrangement links TRBV7-3 to TRBJ2-6; TCRdb names TRBD1, which stays unverified in the absence of DNA. The CDR3 loop spans 18 amino acids. Germline V gene lookup returns CDR1 SGHTA and CDR2 FQGTGA.

The chain uses TRBV11-2 and TRBJ2-2; checking the TCRdb D call of TRBD1 is not possible without DNA. CDR1 and CDR2 (germline): SGHAT, FQNNGV. This CDR3 has 13 amino acids. This CDR3 is CASSSTGAGELFF.

This chain links TRBV29-1 with TRBJ1-1; TCRdb gives TRBD1 as the D gene, but with no DNA this cannot be confirmed. Germline V gene sequence: CDR1 SQVTM, CDR2 ANQGSEA. The CDR3 is 16 amino acids. CDR3: CSAEPLTGHMNTEAFF.

This chain uses TRBV6-6 with TRBJ1-1. The CDR3 length is 12 residues. Germline loops: CDR1 MNHNY, CDR2 SVGAGI (reference sequence). The CDR3 loop is CASSRGDTEAFF.

The V and J genes are TRBV29-1 and TRBJ2-3; TCRdb returns TRBD2, unconfirmable since there is no DNA. This CDR3 comprises 15 residues. The germline CDR1 and CDR2 sequences are SQVTM and ANQGSEA. CDR3 region: CSVEGLGRSSDTQYF.

The chain has TRBV7-2 and TRBJ1-3; checking the TCRdb D call of TRBD1 is not possible without DNA. The CDR3 sequence is 13 residues long. Germline V gives CDR1 SGHTA, CDR2 FQGNSA. CDR3 sequence reads: CASSEDRAPTIYF.

V usage is TRBV29-1 and J usage is TRBJ1-2; TCRdb returns TRBD1, unconfirmable since there is no DNA. This CDR3 contains 16 residues. Per the germline V gene, CDR1 is SQVTM and CDR2 is ANQGSEA. This CDR3 reads CSVVDRKTGSGYGYTF.

CDR3: CSAPTGNYGYTF. The genes are TRBV20-1 and TRBJ1-2; TCRdb lists TRBD1, though no DNA is available to test this call. The CDR3 is made up of 12 amino acids. The V gene's germline CDR1 is DFQATT and CDR2 SNEGSKA (reference sequence).

The V gene is TRBV12-3 or TRBV12-4, the J gene TRBJ1-2; TCRdb names TRBD1, which stays unverified in the absence of DNA. The CDR3 has 15 amino acids. CDR3 in amino acids: CASSLAGGLNYGYTF.

The chain employs TRBV5-6 and TRBJ1-5; TCRdb designates TRBD1, a call that cannot be tested without DNA. The CDR3 consists of 13 residues. Germline CDR1 is SGHDT and CDR2 is YYEEEE. The CDR3 region is CASSEQGYQPQHF. Using reference TRBV5-6 and TRBJ1-5 for the parts outside the CDR3, the full variable domain is DAGVTQSPTHLIKTRGQQVTLRCSPKSGHDTVSWYQQALGQGPQFIFQYYEEEERQRGNFPDRFSGHQFPNYSSELNVNALLLGDSALYLCASSEQGYQPQHFGDGTRLSIL.

V usage is TRBV20-1 and J usage is TRBJ1-1. Germline CDR1 and CDR2: DFQATT and SNEGSKA (reference sequence). The CDR3 has 14 amino acids. CDR3 region: CSARGVIMNTEAFF.

The CDR3 here is CASSLLAGLPDVDTQYF. J is TRBJ2-3 and V is TRBV12-3 or TRBV12-4; TCRdb lists TRBD2, though no DNA is available to test this call. The CDR3 spans 17 residues.

V usage is TRBV27 and J usage is TRBJ2-7; TCRdb designates TRBD1, a call that cannot be tested without DNA. CDR1 and CDR2 (germline): MNHEY, SMNVEV (reference sequence). The CDR3 runs 15 residues. CDR3 residues: CASSSPGTGVYEQYF.

This chain links TRBV4-2 with TRBJ2-7; with no DNA, the TCRdb D assignment of TRBD2 cannot be verified. The CDR3 has 14 residues. Germline V gene sequence: CDR1 LGHNA, CDR2 YNFKEQ. The chain's CDR3 is CAAGLAGVWYEQYF.